The entry below gives a single T cell receptor beta chain sequence along with its context. This entry comes from a study of blood T cell repertoires in COVID-19. Here immunoSEQ multiplex PCR was the method, and the copy in TCRdb shows in-frame clones only, minus some. The sample yields 150,000 to 200,000 clones, about nine tenths seen once. Seattle researchers signed up patients amid active infection and tracked them longitudinally. Per germline, CDR1 SGHTA and CDR2 FQGNSA. The CDR3 sequence is 15 residues long. V lost 5 bases and J 4 bases, leaving 16 bases between the germline ends. The chain combines TRBV7-2 with TRBJ2-3, with D possibly being TRBD1 (5 bases). Material: peripheral blood. The clonotype originates from a man aged 25 to 40 with COVID-19, enrolled during active disease. The CDR3 reads CASSIPTDFSDTQYF. CDR3 DNA sequence: TGTGCCAGCAGCATACCGACAGACTTCTCAGATACGCAGTATTTT. Combining the CDR3 with reference TRBV7-2 and TRBJ2-3 gives the whole variable domain GAGVSQSPSNKVTEKGKDVELRCDPISGHTALYWYRQSLGQGLEFLIYFQGNSAPDKSGLPSDRFSAERTGGSVSTLTIQRTQQEDSAVYLCASSIPTDFSDTQYFGPGTRLTVL.